The clone carrying this T cell receptor beta chain was seen a handful of times. What it binds is unknown. One entry per CDR3 protein results from TCRdb running MiXCR on the 5' RACE reads. The sample yields 400,000 to 500,000 distinct CDR3 sequences, 24% seen once. The CDR3 loop spans 17 amino acids. V dropped 4 bases and J dropped 1; count of bases not matched to a gene: 8. Germline CDR1 is KGHDR and CDR2 is SFDVKD. The data are from a study of T-cell memory formation after mild COVID-19. Study-level points and caveats: Shrinking CD4+ clones were chiefly CM and EM; CD8+ ones were chiefly EMRA. Pre-infection memory harbored some responding clones, suggesting cross-reactive memory joined.

Material for sequencing was PBMCs or a T cell subset sorted from them (not recorded which). V and J are TRBV24-1 and TRBJ2-4; 8 nucleotides line up with TRBD1. The sequence derives from an adult woman who had mild COVID-19 (a few samples of this study predate the infection). Cell type and time point are not known. The CDR3 is CATSDSGQGYAKNIQYF. The CDR3 DNA follows: TGTGCCACCAGTGACTCTGGACAGGGTTATGCCAAAAACATTCAGTACTTC.